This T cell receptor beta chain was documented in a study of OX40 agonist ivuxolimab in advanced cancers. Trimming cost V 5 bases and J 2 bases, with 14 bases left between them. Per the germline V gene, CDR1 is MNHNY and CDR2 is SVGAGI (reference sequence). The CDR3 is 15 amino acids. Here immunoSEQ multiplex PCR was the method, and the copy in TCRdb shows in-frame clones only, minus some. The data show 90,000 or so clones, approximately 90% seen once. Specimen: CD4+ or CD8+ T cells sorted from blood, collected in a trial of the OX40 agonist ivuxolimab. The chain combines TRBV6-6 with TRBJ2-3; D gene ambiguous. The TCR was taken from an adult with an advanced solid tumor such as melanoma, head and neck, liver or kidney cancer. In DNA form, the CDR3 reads TGTGCCAGCAGTCAACCTGGACGGGTCACAGATACGCAGTATTTT. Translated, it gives CASSQPGRVTDTQYF.